Following are 29 T cell receptor beta chains from one sample sequenced in a study of shared clonotypes between healthy human individuals. The repertoire was sequenced with immunoSEQ multiplex PCR; TCRdb's copy has only in-frame clones and lacks some. The sample contains about 1.4 million clones, roughly 96% of which appear only once. Sequenced material: naive CD4+ T cells sorted from blood. The subset was: CD45RA+ positively selected. Receptors were obtained from a man aged 25-45 years in good health.

The CDR3: CASSRLPWGTPNTGELFF. The CDR3 nucleotides read TGTGCCAGTAGTCGCCTTCCGTGGGGGACACCTAACACCGGGGAGCTGTTTTTT. The chain recombines TRBV19 with TRBJ2-2; perhaps TRBD1 as D (6 bases). CDR3 size: 18 residues. The germline gives CDR1 LNHDA, CDR2 SQIVND (reference sequence). The germline V and J ends were trimmed by 5 bases and 2 bases, with 21 bases remaining between them.

V and J are TRBV5-6 and TRBJ2-3; D is unclear. Per the germline V gene, CDR1 is SGHDT and CDR2 is YYEEEE. Trimming pared 4 bases from V and 2 bases from J, leaving 11 bases between. There are 14 residues in the CDR3. The CDR3 loop reads CASSLRAVTDTQYF. The CDR3 nucleotides read TGTGCCAGCAGCCTCCGGGCAGTCACAGATACGCAGTATTTT.

The chain links TRBV4-3 to TRBJ2-5, with 12 bases matching TRBD1. Germline loops: CDR1 LGHNA, CDR2 YSLEER. CDR3 length: 16 amino acids. After removal of 2 bases from V and 4 bases from J, the junction contained 5 bases not matched to a gene. DNA for the CDR3: TGCGCCAGCAGCCAATCCGGGACAGGGGGCAGAGAGACCCAGTACTTC. Its translation: CASSQSGTGGRETQYF.

As for this clone: Other nucleotide sequences from this sample produce the same CDR3. The V gene is TRBV7-9, the J gene TRBJ1-1, with 11 positions matching TRBD1. The CDR3 loop spans 15 amino acids. Trimming cost V 3 bases and J 0 bases; bases outside gene matches: 0. Germline assignment: CDR1 SEHNR and CDR2 FQNEAQ (reference sequence). CDR3 nucleotide sequence: TGTGCCAGCAGCTTGGGACAGGGGGTGAACACTGAAGCTTTCTTT. Translating gives CASSLGQGVNTEAFF.

V is TRBV9 and J is TRBJ2-7; 12 nucleotides line up with TRBD2. Germline values: CDR1 SGDLS, CDR2 YYNGEE. The V and J ends lost 0 bases and 5 bases, in that order; junction bases with no gene match: 6. CDR3 length equals 16 residues. CDR3 protein: CASSVGFLAGGDEQYF. Here the CDR3 DNA reads TGTGCCAGCAGCGTAGGGTTTCTAGCGGGAGGGGACGAGCAGTACTTC.

The chain joins TRBV28 to TRBJ1-5; a weak D match, TRBD1 (5 bases). CDR3 size: 12 residues. V was pared by 11 bases and J by 14 bases, with 22 bases between. From germline, CDR1 is MDHEN and CDR2 SYDVKM. The CDR3 DNA follows: TGTGCCGTTGGAGAGGGGTGGGGCGGGAAGCATTTT. This translates into CAVGEGWGGKHF.

This clone came up a few times. The same CDR3 arises from other DNA sequences in this sample as well. This rearrangement joins TRBV18 to TRBJ1-2; D call uncertain. The CDR3 has 15 amino acids. V was cut by 2 bases and J by 2 bases, with 12 bases left in between. Germline loops: CDR1 KGHSH, CDR2 LQKENI. In DNA, the CDR3 is TGTGCCAGCTCACCAGGAACAGATTCAAACTATGGCTACACCTTC. Translation gives CASSPGTDSNYGYTF. Drawing the rest from reference TRBV18 and TRBJ1-2, the complete variable domain is NAGVMQNPRHLVRRRGQEARLRCSPMKGHSHVYWYRQLPEEGLKFMVYLQKENIIDESGMPKERFSAEFPKEGPSILRIQQVVRGDSAAYFCASSPGTDSNYGYTFGSGTRLTVV.

This clone has just one count. The chain couples TRBV18 to TRBJ1-3; D is unresolved. CDR3 length equals 15 residues. Germline lookup yields CDR1 KGHSH and CDR2 LQKENI. The V end was cut by 3 bases, the J end by 0 bases, with 9 bases between. CDR3 in amino acids: CASSPKPPSGNTIYF. The CDR3 nucleotides are TGTGCCAGCTCACCTAAACCCCCCTCTGGAAACACCATATATTTT.

The rearrangement joins TRBV13 to TRBJ2-1, with D maybe TRBD2 (6 bases). CDR1 is PRHDT, CDR2 FYEKMQ, per germline (reference sequence). The length of the CDR3 is 14 residues. Trimming took 6 bases from V and 5 from J, leaving 14 bases between them. CDR3 bases: TGTGCCAGCAGATTGGGCGGCGGGAACAATGAGCAGTTCTTC. Protein product: CASRLGGGNNEQFF. The whole variable domain, remainder taken from reference TRBV13 and TRBJ2-1, is AAGVIQSPRHLIKEKRETATLKCYPIPRHDTVYWYQQGPGQDPQFLISFYEKMQSDKGSIPDRFSAQQFSDYHSELNMSSLELGDSALYFCASRLGGGNNEQFFGPGTRLTVL.

J is TRBJ1-1 and V is TRBV28; D is possibly TRBD1 (6 bases). Germline V gene data show CDR1 as MDHEN and CDR2 as SYDVKM. V was cut by 3 bases and J by 4 bases, with 9 bases left in between. There are 13 residues in the CDR3. The CDR3 protein is CASSFGGLTEAFF. The CDR3 bases are TGTGCCAGCAGTTTTGGGGGGCTCACTGAAGCTTTCTTT.

The chain is built from TRBV2 and TRBJ1-2, with TRBD1 identical over 8 bases. The CDR3 runs to 17 residues. From germline, CDR1 is SNHLY and CDR2 FYNNEI. V was clipped by 6 bases and J by 4 bases; unmatched bases: 16. This CDR3 reads CASSPQGGTGASYGYTF. CDR3 bases: TGTGCCAGCAGCCCTCAAGGGGGGACAGGAGCTTCCTATGGCTACACCTTC.

V gene TRBV18 combines with J gene TRBJ1-5; no definite D call. Germline V gene data show CDR1 as KGHSH and CDR2 as LQKENI. The V gene lost 4 bases and the J gene lost 1 base, with 23 bases spanning the gap. This CDR3 has 19 residues. CDR3: CASSLVHTEIDDSNQPQHF. As DNA, the CDR3 is TGTGCCAGCTCACTGGTTCATACAGAAATCGACGACAGCAATCAGCCCCAGCATTTT.

The V gene is TRBV5-4, the J gene TRBJ2-2; 8 nucleotides line up with TRBD2. There are 15 residues in the CDR3. V shed 9 bases and J 0 bases; nucleotides not matched to a gene: 7. Germline V lookup: CDR1 SGHNT, CDR2 YYREEE (reference sequence). CDR3 bases: TGTGCCACCAACGGGGGGGGGCCGAACACCGGGGAGCTGTTTTTT. Protein sequence: CATNGGGPNTGELFF. Full variable domain (rest looked up from reference TRBV5-4 and TRBJ2-2): ETGVTQSPTHLIKTRGQQVTLRCSSQSGHNTVSWYQQALGQGPQFIFQYYREEENGRGNFPPRFSGLQFPNYSSELNVNALELDDSALYLCATNGGGPNTGELFFGEGSRLTVL.

The J gene is TRBJ2-5, the V gene TRBV4-3, with D tentatively TRBD1 (6 bases). V was cut by 0 bases and J by 1 base, with 15 bases left in between. The germline CDR1 and CDR2 sequences are LGHNA and YSLEER. The CDR3 is 17 amino acids. The CDR3 is CASSQEISQGFQETQYF. The DNA of the CDR3 is TGCGCCAGCAGCCAAGAAATATCACAGGGATTCCAAGAGACCCAGTACTTC.

This chain joins TRBV7-9 and TRBJ1-1; D may be TRBD1 (6 bases). CDR3 length: 15 residues. Germline CDR1 reads SEHNR; CDR2 reads FQNEAQ (reference sequence). The V end lost 3 bases, the J end lost 2 bases, and 13 bases lay between the germline ends. CDR3 sequence: CASSLGSGANTEAFF. The CDR3 DNA sequence: TGTGCCAGCAGCTTGGGGTCGGGGGCTAACACTGAAGCTTTCTTT. Looking up the rest from reference TRBV7-9 and TRBJ1-1 gives the full variable domain: DTGVSQNPRHKITKRGQNVTFRCDPISEHNRLYWYRQTLGQGPEFLTYFQNEAQLEKSRLLSDRFSAERPKGSFSTLEIQRTEQGDSAMYLCASSLGSGANTEAFFGQGTRLTVV.

The V gene is TRBV10-1, the J gene TRBJ2-1; D remains ambiguous. V was clipped by 5 bases and J by 6 bases, with 11 bases between them. The CDR3 spans 13 residues. Germline V gene sequence: CDR1 WNHNN, CDR2 SYGVQD (reference sequence). CDR3 protein: CASSLRWGNEQFF. DNA for the CDR3: TGCGCCAGCAGTCTTCGGTGGGGCAATGAGCAGTTCTTC.

Comment on this clone: The same CDR3 arises from other DNA sequences in this sample as well. The chain employs TRBV20-1 and TRBJ2-1, with 7 positions matching TRBD2. This CDR3 has 11 amino acids. Trimming took 0 bases from V and 10 from J; bases not matched to a gene: 0. The V gene's germline CDR1 is DFQATT and CDR2 SNEGSKA (reference sequence). The CDR3 DNA reads as TGCAGTGCTAGAGAGGGGGGGGAGCAGTTCTTC. Amino acids: CSAREGGEQFF.

In this sample, this clone turned up a few times. J is TRBJ1-2 and V is TRBV5-4; D unresolved. Germline CDR1 reads SGHNT; CDR2 reads YYREEE (reference sequence). Trimming removed 5 bases from V and 5 bases from J, with 16 bases in between. There are 14 residues in the CDR3. CDR3 sequence (DNA): TGTGCCAGCAGTGCTATCACCCAGGCTTATGGCTACACCTTC. This translates into CASSAITQAYGYTF.

The chain employs TRBV7-9 and TRBJ1-4; D call uncertain. Trimming cost V 2 bases and J 4 bases, with 5 bases left between them. The CDR3 loop spans 13 amino acids. CDR1 and CDR2 (germline): SEHNR, FQNEAQ (reference sequence). The CDR3, as DNA: TGTGCCAGCAGCTTAATGGGTAATGAAAAACTGTTTTTT. This sequence encodes CASSLMGNEKLFF. The full variable domain, rest sourced from reference TRBV7-9 and TRBJ1-4, is DTGVSQNPRHKITKRGQNVTFRCDPISEHNRLYWYRQTLGQGPEFLTYFQNEAQLEKSRLLSDRFSAERPKGSFSTLEIQRTEQGDSAMYLCASSLMGNEKLFFGSGTQLSVL.

The chain uses TRBV19 and TRBJ2-7, with D unresolved. Trimming stripped 6 bases from V and 3 bases from J, with 12 bases between. The CDR3 extends over 13 amino acids. The V gene's germline CDR1 is LNHDA and CDR2 SQIVND (reference sequence). The CDR3 loop is CASSPTTNYEQYF. The CDR3 nucleotides read TGTGCCAGTAGCCCGACAACCAACTACGAGCAGTACTTC.

The rearrangement uses TRBV30 and TRBJ1-5; 8 nucleotides line up with TRBD1. Germline CDR1 is GTSNPN and CDR2 is SVGIG (reference sequence). This CDR3 comprises 13 residues. The junction had 5 bases not matched to a gene; V was cut back by 2 bases and J by 8 bases. The CDR3 loop reads CAWSRTGWEPQHF. The DNA of the CDR3 is TGTGCCTGGAGTAGGACAGGGTGGGAGCCCCAGCATTTT. Drawing the rest from reference TRBV30 and TRBJ1-5, the complete variable domain is SQTIHQWPATLVQPVGSPLSLECTVEGTSNPNLYWYRQAAGRGLQLLFYSVGIGQISSEVPQNLSASRPQDRQFILSSKKLLLSDSGFYLCAWSRTGWEPQHFGDGTRLSIL.

This chain connects TRBV10-1 to TRBJ1-2; D may be TRBD1 (5 bases). The germline V and J ends were trimmed by 8 bases and 3 bases, with 13 bases remaining between them. Germline lookup yields CDR1 WNHNN and CDR2 SYGVQD (reference sequence). The CDR3 is 13 residues long. The CDR3 loop is CASSPGTDYGYTF. The DNA of the CDR3 is TGCGCCAGCTCCCCCGGGACCGACTATGGCTACACCTTC.

This chain links TRBV2 with TRBJ2-5; D is perhaps TRBD1 (5 bases). The V and J ends lost 4 bases and 2 bases respectively, with 8 bases between them. CDR3 length: 13 residues. The germline V gene encodes CDR1 SNHLY and CDR2 FYNNEI. CDR3 DNA sequence: TGTGCCAGCAGTGGACAGTTACAAGAGACCCAGTACTTC. This gives the protein CASSGQLQETQYF.

V is TRBV6-1 and J is TRBJ2-7; TRBD1 or TRBD2 may be the D gene (5 bases each). V was cut by 1 base and J by 2 bases, with 9 bases left in between. The CDR3 is 14 residues long. CDR1 MNHNS and CDR2 SASEGT come from the germline V gene. The CDR3 loop reads CASSEGGIPYEQYF. The CDR3 region has the DNA TGTGCCAGCAGTGAAGGGGGGATTCCCTACGAGCAGTACTTC.

This clone was seen once. The genes are TRBV6-4 and TRBJ2-5; the match to TRBD2 covers 8 bases. Trimming removed 10 bases from V and 5 bases from J; junction bases left unmatched: 18. The CDR3 has 16 residues. Germline CDR1 and CDR2: MRHNA and SNTAGT. This chain's CDR3 is CATREPLSGSGETQYF. For the CDR3, the DNA is TGTGCCACCAGAGAACCCCTGAGCGGGAGCGGTGAGACCCAGTACTTC.

This chain joins TRBV4-1 and TRBJ1-4; D not certain. The germline V gene has CDR1 MGHRA and CDR2 YSYEKL. The germline V and J ends were trimmed by 2 bases and 6 bases, with 10 bases remaining between them. There are 14 residues in the CDR3. CDR3 residues: CASSQRGRDEKLFF. As DNA, the CDR3 is TGCGCCAGCAGCCAACGAGGGCGGGATGAAAAACTGTTTTTT.

This chain connects TRBV5-1 to TRBJ2-2, with D perhaps TRBD1 (5 bases). The CDR3 loop spans 15 amino acids. Germline CDR1 SGHRS, CDR2 YFSETQ. Between the trimmed V and J ends, which lost 0 bases and 4 bases, there was a span of 10 bases. CDR3 region: CASSLVWGVTGELFF. The CDR3 region has the DNA TGCGCCAGCAGCTTGGTGTGGGGCGTCACCGGGGAGCTGTTTTTT.

This chain links TRBV6-5 with TRBJ2-1; the D is unclear. Germline V gene data show CDR1 as MNHEY and CDR2 as SVGAGI. V was trimmed by 7 bases and J by 7 bases, leaving 8 bases between them. The CDR3 loop spans 11 amino acids. DNA for the CDR3: TGTGCCAGCACCCACACTAATGAGCAGTTCTTC. As protein: CASTHTNEQFF.

This rearrangement joins TRBV6-5 to TRBJ2-7; D call uncertain. The CDR3 runs to 13 residues. Trimming removed 7 bases at V and 2 bases at J, with 12 bases between. The germline CDR1 and CDR2 sequences are MNHEY and SVGAGI. CDR3 sequence (DNA): TGTGCCAGCACCCCTGGGTCGGCCTACGAGCAGTACTTC. Its protein product is CASTPGSAYEQYF.